The clone carrying this T cell receptor beta chain was counted between two and nine times. TCRdb reprocessed the RT-PCR reads with MiXCR, giving one entry per CDR3 protein. The table lists about 700,000 distinct CDR3 sequences, 14% of them singletons, with about 3.6% in the top ten. This CDR3 is 12 amino acids long. Germline V gene lookup returns CDR1 LNHDA and CDR2 SQIVND (reference sequence). Deletions cut 6 bases from V and 6 bases from J, with 11 bases between. The sample consisted of memory CD4+ T cells from blood. The origin of this receptor is a female donor in good health, serving as a healthy control. This chain uses TRBV19 with TRBJ1-2; no clear D gene. CDR3 coding DNA: TGTGCCAGTAGCCACCCGGGAGATGGCTACACCTTC. This encodes CASSHPGDGYTF.